A selection of T cell receptor beta chains follows, all from one sample in a study of blood T cell repertoires in COVID-19. The assay was immunoSEQ multiplex PCR, and TCRdb's table has in-frame clones only and misses some. The profile shows around 260,000 clones, 83% of them singletons. Material for sequencing was peripheral blood. Source of these receptors: a man aged 55 to 69 who had recovered from COVID-19. CDR3s include the opening cysteine and the closing phenylalanine or tryptophan. Fields, in order: J gene, clone size, V gene, D gene, CDR3 DNA, CDR3 protein. D genes are given only for firm matches. Clone size, where shown, is once, few, many, or a class for clones that have expanded.

>TRBJ2-7|-|TRBV5-1|TRBD1
TGCGCCAGCAGCACGTCTGTCCGGGACAGGAGCTACGAGCAGTACTTC
CASSTSVRDRSYEQYF
>TRBJ2-5|-|TRBV7-9|-
TGTGCCAGCAGCTTAGCGGCCGGGTCGGAGACCCAGTACTTC
CASSLAAGSETQYF
>TRBJ1-5|once|TRBV6-5|-
TGTGCCAGCAGCCGCCGATTCACTAACAATCTCCCCCAGCATTTT
CASSRRFTNNLPQHF
>TRBJ2-7|few|TRBV6-1|-
TGTGCCAGCAGTGAAAACAGGTTGGGCTACGAGCAGTACTTC
CASSENRLGYEQYF
>TRBJ1-2|-|TRBV6-5|-
TGTGCCAGCAGATCCAGGGGACCTAACTATGGCTACACCTTC
CASRSRGPNYGYTF
>TRBJ2-7|-|TRBV12-3/TRBV12-4|-
TGTGCCAGCAGTTTAATGGCGGAGAGGGAGCAGTACTTC
CASSLMAEREQYF
>TRBJ2-2|-|TRBV5-1|TRBD2
TGCGCCAGCAGCGTCACTAGCGGGATAAACACCGGGGAGCTGTTTTTT
CASSVTSGINTGELFF
>TRBJ2-5|-|TRBV30|-
TGTGCCTGGAGTCATCAGGGACTGGGAGGAGAGACCCAGTACTTC
CAWSHQGLGGETQYF
>TRBJ2-5|-|TRBV5-1|-
TGCGCCAGCAGCTTCGGGGGATCGGAAGAGACCCAGTACTTC
CASSFGGSEETQYF
>TRBJ2-1|-|TRBV12-3/TRBV12-4|-
TGTGCCAGCAGCCCGTTCGAGGTGCAGTTCTTC
CASSPFEVQFF
>TRBJ1-5|-|TRBV2|-
TGTGCCAGCAGCGCGGACAGCTATAATCAGCCCCAGCATTTT
CASSADSYNQPQHF
>TRBJ2-3|-|TRBV11-2|TRBD1
TGTGCCAGCAGCCTCCGGACAGGGGGGACAGATACGCAGTATTTT
CASSLRTGGTDTQYF
>TRBJ1-5|-|TRBV5-1|TRBD1
TGCGCCAGCAGCCTCACAGGGGGAGGAGGTCAGCCCCAGCATTTT
CASSLTGGGGQPQHF
>TRBJ2-3|-|TRBV28|-
TGTGCCAGCAGCAGCAGTGGGGGGGCTGCGGGGAATACGCAGTATTTT
CASSSSGGAAGNTQYF
>TRBJ1-4|few|TRBV12-3/TRBV12-4|-
TGTGCCAGCAGTTTCTCGGGAGGAGAAAAACTGTTTTTT
CASSFSGGEKLFF
>TRBJ1-1|-|TRBV7-2|-
TGTGCCAGCAGCTCCCGGGTAGGGGAGAACACTGAAGCTTTCTTT
CASSSRVGENTEAFF
>TRBJ1-4|-|TRBV7-8|-
TGTGCCAGCAGGCTCACCCGGACGGACTCTAATGAAAAACTGTTTTTT
CASRLTRTDSNEKLFF
>TRBJ2-2|-|TRBV5-8|-
TGTGCCAGCAGCTTGACGAACCGGGGGTGGAACACCGGGGAGCTGTTTTTT
CASSLTNRGWNTGELFF
>TRBJ2-5|once|TRBV19|-
TGTGCCAGTAGCAAACCGGGTCGGGCAGGGCAAGAGACCCAGTACTTC
CASSKPGRAGQETQYF
>TRBJ2-2|few|TRBV7-6|TRBD2
TGTGCCAGCAGCCCCCCCGGGAGGGGCACCGGGGAGCTGTTTTTT
CASSPPGRGTGELFF
>TRBJ2-1|-|TRBV5-4|TRBD1
TGTGCCAGCAGACCGAGGACAGGGTCCAATGAGCAGTTCTTC
CASRPRTGSNEQFF
>TRBJ1-3|-|TRBV30|-
TGTGCCTGGAGTGTTCTGGCGGCTGGAAACACCATATATTTT
CAWSVLAAGNTIYF
>TRBJ1-4|-|TRBV27|-
TGTGCCAGCAGTAAGGGGTCGGATCATGAAAAACTGTTTTTT
CASSKGSDHEKLFF
>TRBJ2-3|-|TRBV30|-
TGTGCCTGGAGTGTGGGTGGTAGCCGACGCACAGATACGCAGTATTTT
CAWSVGGSRRTDTQYF
>TRBJ2-3|-|TRBV5-6|-
TGTGCCAGCAGCTTGTCTCGGGCAGATACGCAGTATTTT
CASSLSRADTQYF
>TRBJ1-2|many|TRBV30|TRBD1
TGTGCCTGGAGAAGGGACAGGCCCTATGGCTACACCTTC
CAWRRDRPYGYTF
>TRBJ2-7|-|TRBV18|-
TGTGCCAGCTCACCGACGGCAGGGGTAGGGGGCTACGAGCAGTACTTC
CASSPTAGVGGYEQYF
>TRBJ2-3|-|TRBV29-1|-
TGCAGCGCAGCCCGGGGAGGGGGAGGCACAGATACGCAGTATTTT
CSAARGGGGTDTQYF
>TRBJ2-2|-|TRBV18|TRBD1
TGTGCCAGCTCTCAGGACAGGAGATATACCGGGGAGCTGTTTTTT
CASSQDRRYTGELFF
>TRBJ1-1|-|TRBV28|-
TGTGCCTCCCCAGTCCGACCTGGGGGGGTGAACACTGAAGCTTTCTTT
CASPVRPGGVNTEAFF
>TRBJ2-4|-|TRBV6-5|TRBD1
TGTGCCAGCAGTCGGAACAGGGGGCCCAAAAACATTCAGTACTTC
CASSRNRGPKNIQYF
>TRBJ1-3|once|TRBV7-2|-
TGTGCCAGCAGCTTAGACTTCCTGAACACCATATATTTT
CASSLDFLNTIYF